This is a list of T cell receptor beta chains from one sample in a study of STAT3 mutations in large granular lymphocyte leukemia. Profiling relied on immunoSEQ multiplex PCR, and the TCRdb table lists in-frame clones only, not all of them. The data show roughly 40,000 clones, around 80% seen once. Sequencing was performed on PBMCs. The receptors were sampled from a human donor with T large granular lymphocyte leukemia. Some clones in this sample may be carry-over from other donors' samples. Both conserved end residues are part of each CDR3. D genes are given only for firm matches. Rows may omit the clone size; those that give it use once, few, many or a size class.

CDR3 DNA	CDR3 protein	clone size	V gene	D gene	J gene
TGCGCCAGTGAGATGGGACAGGGGTTGAACACTGAAGCTTTCTTT	CASEMGQGLNTEAFF	.	TRBV5-1	TRBD1	TRBJ1-1
TGTGCCAGCAGTTACCCGGGCGTCGATACGCAGTATTTT	CASSYPGVDTQYF	.	TRBV6-5	.	TRBJ2-3
TGTGCCAGCAGTTTAGGGGACAGGTATCCCACCTTC	CASSLGDRYPTF	once	TRBV28	TRBD1	TRBJ1-2
TGTGCCAGCAGCCTGACAGGGGCTCGAGAGACCCAGTACTTC	CASSLTGARETQYF	.	TRBV5-6	TRBD1	TRBJ2-5
TGTGCCAGCAGCCAAGGGAGCTACGAGCAGTACTTC	CASSQGSYEQYF	few	TRBV5-4	.	TRBJ2-7
TGCGCCAGCAGCTCGGGCGGATCGGGGGATACGCAGTATTTT	CASSSGGSGDTQYF	.	TRBV5-1	.	TRBJ2-3
TGTGCCAGCACCGAAACAGGGTACCCCACAGATACGCAGTATTTT	CASTETGYPTDTQYF	.	TRBV6-6	.	TRBJ2-3
TGTGCCAGTAGTAAGGGGATTGCAGCGGGGGAGGGAGAGACCCAGTACTTC	CASSKGIAAGEGETQYF	once	TRBV19	TRBD2	TRBJ2-5
TGTGCCAGCAGTTACCCGCAACAGGGAAATTCACCCCTCCACTTT	CASSYPQQGNSPLHF	.	TRBV6-6	.	TRBJ1-6
TGCGCCAGCAGCCAAGTGGGCTTAGTAGGCGTCATTTTT	CASSQVGLVGVIF	.	TRBV4-3	.	TRBJ1-1
TGTGCCAGCAGTTACAGGGGGCCATTCCAAGAGACCCAGTACTTC	CASSYRGPFQETQYF	.	TRBV27	TRBD1	TRBJ2-5
TGTGCCAGCGTCTCCTCTCCGGGACTAAGCACAGATACGCAGTATTTT	CASVSSPGLSTDTQYF	once	TRBV19	TRBD2	TRBJ2-3
TGCGCCAGCAGCCCCGGGACAGTCTCCACAGATACGCAGTATTTT	CASSPGTVSTDTQYF	.	TRBV4-1	TRBD1	TRBJ2-3
TGCAGCGTTGATGGGACTTTGACCGGGGAGCTGTTTTTT	CSVDGTLTGELFF	few	TRBV29-1	.	TRBJ2-2
TGTGCCTGGGGCCGACAGGGTTCAGCTGGAAACACCATATATTTT	CAWGRQGSAGNTIYF	few	TRBV30	TRBD1	TRBJ1-3
TGTGCCATCAGTGCTGCGGGACAGGGGGGGAAGACCCAGTACTTC	CAISAAGQGGKTQYF	.	TRBV10-3	TRBD1	TRBJ2-5
TGTGCCAGCAGCTTGACTGGCGGGAGACCCACAGATACGCAGTATTTT	CASSLTGGRPTDTQYF	.	TRBV7-9	TRBD2	TRBJ2-3
TGTGCCAGCAGTCACGGGACATCCGGCTATGGCTACACCTTC	CASSHGTSGYGYTF	once	TRBV27	.	TRBJ1-2
TGTGCCAGCAGCCCCGGGACACAAATCACCGGGGAGCTGTTTTTT	CASSPGTQITGELFF	.	TRBV5-8	.	TRBJ2-2
TGTGCCAGCAGCTCCGTGAACACTGAAGCTTTCTTT	CASSSVNTEAFF	.	TRBV6-6	.	TRBJ1-1
TGTGCCAGCAGCTTAGATTACCGGACAGCTAACACCGGGGAGCTGTTTTTT	CASSLDYRTANTGELFF	.	TRBV7-9	.	TRBJ2-2
TGTGCCAGCTCACCACAACCGTACCAAGAGACCCAGTACTTC	CASSPQPYQETQYF	.	TRBV18	.	TRBJ2-5
TGCGCCAGCAGCTTGGACCCCAACGAAGAGACCCAGTACTTC	CASSLDPNEETQYF	few	TRBV5-1	.	TRBJ2-5
TGTGCCAGCAGCTTCCCGACTAGCACAGATACGCAGTATTTT	CASSFPTSTDTQYF	.	TRBV7-9	.	TRBJ2-3
TGTGCCAGCAGCTTAGCCCGGCAGGGGGTAAAACTGTTTTTT	CASSLARQGVKLFF	.	TRBV7-9	TRBD1	TRBJ1-4
TGTGCCAGCAGTTACTCGTCCCCCCCGGAGCAGTACTTC	CASSYSSPPEQYF	.	TRBV6-6	.	TRBJ2-7
TGTGCCAGCAGCGGAGGACAGCCGGGGGCTCAAGAGACCCAGTACTTC	CASSGGQPGAQETQYF	once	TRBV11-1	.	TRBJ2-5
TGTGCCAGCAGCCAAGATGGGACAGGGAGAGCTAATGAAAAACTGTTTTTT	CASSQDGTGRANEKLFF	.	TRBV4-2	TRBD1	TRBJ1-4
TGTGCCAGCAGCCCCGGGACAGGGTGGTACGAGCAGTACTTC	CASSPGTGWYEQYF	.	TRBV6-5	TRBD1	TRBJ2-7
TGTGCCAGCAGCTCGGGCCTTGGGGACGAGCAGTACTTC	CASSSGLGDEQYF	.	TRBV7-9	.	TRBJ2-7
TGTGCCAGCAGGCCCTGGGACAGAGCTAATGAAAAACTGTTTTTT	CASRPWDRANEKLFF	.	TRBV6-6	TRBD1	TRBJ1-4
TGCAGCGTTGGGGCCTATGGCTACACCTTC	CSVGAYGYTF	.	TRBV29-1	.	TRBJ1-2
TGCAGCGTAGACCAATACACAGATACGCAGTATTTT	CSVDQYTDTQYF	.	TRBV29-1	.	TRBJ2-3
TGTGCCAGCAGCCAAGAGGATCGCTACATGAACACTGAAGCTTTCTTT	CASSQEDRYMNTEAFF	.	TRBV14	.	TRBJ1-1
TGTGCCAGCATGCCCGGGACTAGCGTCCGGGCAAGAGATACGCAGTATTTT	CASMPGTSVRARDTQYF	.	TRBV5-6	TRBD2	TRBJ2-3
TGTGCCAGCTCACTTTCACAGGGCGCTGAAGCTTTCTTT	CASSLSQGAEAFF	.	TRBV18	.	TRBJ1-1
TGTGCCAGCAGCGTTCTCCGGTCCTATGGCTACACCTTC	CASSVLRSYGYTF	.	TRBV7-8	.	TRBJ1-2
TGTGCCAGTAGTTCTGCGGCGAGCTACGAGCAGTACTTC	CASSSAASYEQYF	.	TRBV19	.	TRBJ2-7
TGTGCCACCAGCAGAGTGGGGCAGCGGGGGAGCCATGAGCAGTTCTTC	CATSRVGQRGSHEQFF	.	TRBV15	TRBD2	TRBJ2-1
TGTGCCAGCAGCCCGCAAGGAGAGAACACTGAAGCTTTCTTT	CASSPQGENTEAFF	.	TRBV7-9	.	TRBJ1-1
TGTGCCACCAGCAAGAAGACAGGGGGCTACGAGCAGTACTTC	CATSKKTGGYEQYF	few	TRBV15	TRBD1	TRBJ2-7
TGTGCCACCTCAGGGGGTGGAAACATTCAGTACTTC	CATSGGGNIQYF	.	TRBV5-4	TRBD1	TRBJ2-4
TGTGCCAGCAGCTTAGGGGTAGGGGATACGCAGTATTTT	CASSLGVGDTQYF	.	TRBV7-2	.	TRBJ2-3
TGCGCCTCCACACTGGCGGGTCTGGATACGCAGTATTTT	CASTLAGLDTQYF	.	TRBV5-1	.	TRBJ2-3
TGCGCCAGCAGCTTGGGGCAAGCCGCCTACAATGAGCAGTTCTTC	CASSLGQAAYNEQFF	.	TRBV5-1	.	TRBJ2-1
TGTGCCAGCTCACCGGTGGGAGATACGCAGTATTTT	CASSPVGDTQYF	.	TRBV18	.	TRBJ2-3